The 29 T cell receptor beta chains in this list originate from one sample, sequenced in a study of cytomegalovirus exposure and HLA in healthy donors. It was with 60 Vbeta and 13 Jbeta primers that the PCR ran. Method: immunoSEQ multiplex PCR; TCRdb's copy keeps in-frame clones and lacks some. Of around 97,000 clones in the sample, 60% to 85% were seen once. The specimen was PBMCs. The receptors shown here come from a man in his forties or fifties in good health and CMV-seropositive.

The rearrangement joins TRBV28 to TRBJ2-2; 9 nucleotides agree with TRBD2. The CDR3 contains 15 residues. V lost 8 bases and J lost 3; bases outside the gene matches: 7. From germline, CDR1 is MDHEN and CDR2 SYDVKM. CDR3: CASGLGLADTGELFF. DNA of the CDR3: TGTGCCAGCGGATTGGGACTAGCAGACACCGGGGAGCTGTTTTTT. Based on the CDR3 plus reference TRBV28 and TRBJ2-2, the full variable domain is DVKVTQSSRYLVKRTGEKVFLECVQDMDHENMFWYRQDPGLGLRLIYFSYDVKMKEKGDIPEGYSVSREKKERFSLILESASTNQTSMYLCASGLGLADTGELFFGEGSRLTVL.

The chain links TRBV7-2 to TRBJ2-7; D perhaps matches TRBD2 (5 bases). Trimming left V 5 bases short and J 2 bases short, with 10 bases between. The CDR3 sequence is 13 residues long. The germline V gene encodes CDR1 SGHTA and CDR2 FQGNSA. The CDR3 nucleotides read TGTGCCAGCAGCCCAGACGGGGCCTACGAGCAGTACTTC. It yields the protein CASSPDGAYEQYF.

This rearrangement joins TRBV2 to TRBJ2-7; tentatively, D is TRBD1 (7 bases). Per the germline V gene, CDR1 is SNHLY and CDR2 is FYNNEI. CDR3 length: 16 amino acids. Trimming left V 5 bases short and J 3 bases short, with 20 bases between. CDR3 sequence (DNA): TGTGCCAGCAGTCCAGCAGGGGGGAGGACGCACTACGAGCAGTACTTC. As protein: CASSPAGGRTHYEQYF.

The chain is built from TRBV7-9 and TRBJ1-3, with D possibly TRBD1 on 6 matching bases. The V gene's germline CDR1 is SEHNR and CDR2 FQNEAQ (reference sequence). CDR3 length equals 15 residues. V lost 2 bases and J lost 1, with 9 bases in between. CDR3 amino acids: CASSLLGTSGNTIYF. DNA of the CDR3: TGTGCCAGCAGCTTATTAGGGACATCTGGAAACACCATATATTTT.

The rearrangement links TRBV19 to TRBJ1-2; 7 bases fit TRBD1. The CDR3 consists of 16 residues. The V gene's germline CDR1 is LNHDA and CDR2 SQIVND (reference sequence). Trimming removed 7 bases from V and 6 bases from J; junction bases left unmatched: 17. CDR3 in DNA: TGTGCCAGTACTACCCGCGGCGGACAGGCCGGGCATGGCTACACCTTC. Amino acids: CASTTRGGQAGHGYTF.

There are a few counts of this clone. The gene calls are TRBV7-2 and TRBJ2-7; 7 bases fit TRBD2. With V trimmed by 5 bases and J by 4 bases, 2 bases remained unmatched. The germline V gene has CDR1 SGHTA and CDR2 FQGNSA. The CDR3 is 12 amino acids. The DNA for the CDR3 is TGTGCCAGCAGCCCGGGAGGTTACGAGCAGTACTTC. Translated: CASSPGGYEQYF.

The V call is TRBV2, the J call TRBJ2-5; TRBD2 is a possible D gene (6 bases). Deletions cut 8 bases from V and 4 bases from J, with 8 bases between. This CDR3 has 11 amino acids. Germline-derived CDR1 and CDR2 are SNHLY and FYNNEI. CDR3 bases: TGTGCCAGCGGGGGGACAGAGACCCAGTACTTC. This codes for CASGGTETQYF.

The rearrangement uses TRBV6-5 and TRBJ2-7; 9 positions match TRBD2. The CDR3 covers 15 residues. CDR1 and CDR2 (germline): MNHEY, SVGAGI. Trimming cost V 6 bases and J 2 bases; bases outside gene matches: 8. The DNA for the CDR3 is TGTGCCAGCAGCCCCGGACTAGCGAATGCCTACGAGCAGTACTTC. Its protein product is CASSPGLANAYEQYF.

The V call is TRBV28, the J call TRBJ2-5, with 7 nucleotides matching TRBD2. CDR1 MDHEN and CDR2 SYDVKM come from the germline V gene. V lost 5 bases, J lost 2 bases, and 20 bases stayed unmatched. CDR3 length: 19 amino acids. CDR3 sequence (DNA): TGTGCCAGCAGTCCAAGCGACGGGGGGATGGGGGGTTCTCAAGAGACCCAGTACTTC. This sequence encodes CASSPSDGGMGGSQETQYF. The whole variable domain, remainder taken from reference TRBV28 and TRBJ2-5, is DVKVTQSSRYLVKRTGEKVFLECVQDMDHENMFWYRQDPGLGLRLIYFSYDVKMKEKGDIPEGYSVSREKKERFSLILESASTNQTSMYLCASSPSDGGMGGSQETQYFGPGTRLLVL.

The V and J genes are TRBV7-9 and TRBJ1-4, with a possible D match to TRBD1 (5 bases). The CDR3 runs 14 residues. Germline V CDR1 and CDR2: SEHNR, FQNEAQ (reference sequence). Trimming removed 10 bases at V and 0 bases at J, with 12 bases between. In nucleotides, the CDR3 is TGTGCCACTCAAGGGGTGGCAACTAATGAAAAACTGTTTTTT. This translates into CATQGVATNEKLFF.

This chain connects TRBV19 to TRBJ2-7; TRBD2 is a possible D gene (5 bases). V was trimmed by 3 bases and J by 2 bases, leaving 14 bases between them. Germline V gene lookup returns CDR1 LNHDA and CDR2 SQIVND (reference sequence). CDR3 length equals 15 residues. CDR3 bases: TGTGCCAGTAGTATTGGTCCGGGATCCCCCTACGAGCAGTACTTC. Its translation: CASSIGPGSPYEQYF.

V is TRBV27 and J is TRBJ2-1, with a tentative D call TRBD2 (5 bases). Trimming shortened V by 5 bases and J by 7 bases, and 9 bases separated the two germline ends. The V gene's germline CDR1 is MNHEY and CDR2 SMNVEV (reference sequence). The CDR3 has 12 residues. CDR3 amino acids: CASSQTSNEQFF. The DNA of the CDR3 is TGTGCCAGCAGTCAAACTAGTAATGAGCAGTTCTTC.

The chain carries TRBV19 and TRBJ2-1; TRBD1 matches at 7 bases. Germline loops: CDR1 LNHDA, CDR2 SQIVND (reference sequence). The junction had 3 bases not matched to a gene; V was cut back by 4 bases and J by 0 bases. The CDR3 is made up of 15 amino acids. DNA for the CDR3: TGTGCCAGTAGTAGAACAGGGGACTCCTACAATGAGCAGTTCTTC. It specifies CASSRTGDSYNEQFF.

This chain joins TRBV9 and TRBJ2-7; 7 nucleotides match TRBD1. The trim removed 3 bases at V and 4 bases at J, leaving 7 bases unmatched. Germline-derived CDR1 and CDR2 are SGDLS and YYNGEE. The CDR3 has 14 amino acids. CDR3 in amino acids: CASSGNGRGYEQYF. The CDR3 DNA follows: TGTGCCAGCAGCGGGAATGGCAGGGGGTACGAGCAGTACTTC. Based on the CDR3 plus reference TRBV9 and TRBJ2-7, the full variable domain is DSGVTQTPKHLITATGQRVTLRCSPRSGDLSVYWYQQSLDQGLQFLIQYYNGEERAKGNILERFSAQQFPDLHSELNLSSLELGDSALYFCASSGNGRGYEQYFGPGTRLTVT.

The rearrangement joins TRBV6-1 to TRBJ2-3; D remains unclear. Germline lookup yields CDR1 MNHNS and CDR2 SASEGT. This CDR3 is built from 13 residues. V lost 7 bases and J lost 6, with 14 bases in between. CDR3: CASTGQAVDTQYF. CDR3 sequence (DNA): TGTGCCAGCACCGGTCAGGCCGTGGATACGCAGTATTTT.

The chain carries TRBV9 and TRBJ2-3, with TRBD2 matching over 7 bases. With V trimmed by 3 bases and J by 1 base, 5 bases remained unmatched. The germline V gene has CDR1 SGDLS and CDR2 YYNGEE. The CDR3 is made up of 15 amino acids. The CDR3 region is CASSGRERGTDTQYF. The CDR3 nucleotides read TGTGCCAGCAGCGGGCGGGAGCGGGGCACAGATACGCAGTATTTT.

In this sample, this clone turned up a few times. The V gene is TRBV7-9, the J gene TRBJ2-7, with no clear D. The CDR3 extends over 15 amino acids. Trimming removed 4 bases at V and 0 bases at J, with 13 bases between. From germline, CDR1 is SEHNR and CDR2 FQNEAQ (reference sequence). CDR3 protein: CASSSIHLSSYEQYF. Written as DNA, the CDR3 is TGTGCCAGCAGCTCCATCCATCTAAGCTCCTACGAGCAGTACTTC.

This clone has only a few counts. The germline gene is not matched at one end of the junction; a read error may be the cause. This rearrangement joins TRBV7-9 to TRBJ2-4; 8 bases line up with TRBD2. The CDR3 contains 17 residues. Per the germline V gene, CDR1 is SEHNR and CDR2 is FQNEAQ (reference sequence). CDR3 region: CSSSSGEGSSGKNIQYF. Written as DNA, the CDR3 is TGTTCCAGCAGCTCGGGGGAGGGGTCTAGCGGGAAAAACATTCAGTACTTC.

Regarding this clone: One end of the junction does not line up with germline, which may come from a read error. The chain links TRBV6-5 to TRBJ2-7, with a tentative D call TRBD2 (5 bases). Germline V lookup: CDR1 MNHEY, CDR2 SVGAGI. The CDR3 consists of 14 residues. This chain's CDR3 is CASSSPEVSAAPTF. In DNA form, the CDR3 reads TGTGCCAGCAGTTCCCCGGAGGTTTCGGCCGCTCCTACTTTC.

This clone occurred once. The CDR3 here is CASSPPGRGETQYF. In DNA form, the CDR3 reads TGTGCCAGCTCACCACCAGGGAGGGGGGAGACCCAGTACTTC. The chain recombines TRBV18 with TRBJ2-5; perhaps TRBD2 as D (7 bases). The CDR3 extends over 14 amino acids. The ends were cut back, 0 bases at V and 5 bases at J, with 10 bases in the middle. Germline V CDR1 and CDR2: KGHSH, LQKENI.

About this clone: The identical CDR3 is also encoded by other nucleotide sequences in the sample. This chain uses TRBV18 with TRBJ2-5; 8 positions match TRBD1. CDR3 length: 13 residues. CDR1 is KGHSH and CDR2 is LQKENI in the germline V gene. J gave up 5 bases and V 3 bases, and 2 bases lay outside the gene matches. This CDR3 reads CASSPGQEETQYF. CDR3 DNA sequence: TGTGCCAGCTCACCGGGACAGGAGGAGACCCAGTACTTC.

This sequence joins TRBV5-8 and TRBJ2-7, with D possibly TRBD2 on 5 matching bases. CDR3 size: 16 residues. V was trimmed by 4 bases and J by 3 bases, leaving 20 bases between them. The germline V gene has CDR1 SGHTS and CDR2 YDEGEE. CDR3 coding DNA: TGTGCCAGCAGCAAAGTACGGGGTTCCGGGCTCTACGAGCAGTACTTC. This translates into CASSKVRGSGLYEQYF.

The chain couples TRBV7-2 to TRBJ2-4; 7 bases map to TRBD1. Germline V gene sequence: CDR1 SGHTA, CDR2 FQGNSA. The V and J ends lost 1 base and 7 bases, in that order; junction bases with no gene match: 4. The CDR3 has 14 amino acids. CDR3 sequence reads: CASSLETRGNIQYF. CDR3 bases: TGTGCCAGCAGCTTAGAGACCAGGGGGAACATTCAGTACTTC.

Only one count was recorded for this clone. Written as DNA, the CDR3 is TGTGCCAGCAGTTTGTACGTGCCAGCGGGAAGTCCTTACGAGCAGTACTTC. Protein product: CASSLYVPAGSPYEQYF. This chain connects TRBV11-3 to TRBJ2-7; the match to TRBD2 covers 7 bases. This CDR3 is built from 17 residues. The V gene's germline CDR1 is SGHNT and CDR2 YENEEA. Trimming cost V 6 bases and J 4 bases; bases outside gene matches: 18.

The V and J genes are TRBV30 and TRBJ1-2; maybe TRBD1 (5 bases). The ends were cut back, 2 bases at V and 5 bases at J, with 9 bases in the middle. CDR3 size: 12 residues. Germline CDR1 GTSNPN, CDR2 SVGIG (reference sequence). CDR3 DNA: TGTGCCTGGAGTTCGGGGGGTTATGGCTACACCTTC. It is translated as CAWSSGGYGYTF.

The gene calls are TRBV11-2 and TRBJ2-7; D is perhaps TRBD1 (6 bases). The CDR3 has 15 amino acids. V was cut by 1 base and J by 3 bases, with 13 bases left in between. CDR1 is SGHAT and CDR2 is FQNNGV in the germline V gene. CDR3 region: CASSLARGSGYEQYF. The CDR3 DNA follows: TGTGCCAGCAGCTTAGCGAGGGGGTCGGGCTACGAGCAGTACTTC.

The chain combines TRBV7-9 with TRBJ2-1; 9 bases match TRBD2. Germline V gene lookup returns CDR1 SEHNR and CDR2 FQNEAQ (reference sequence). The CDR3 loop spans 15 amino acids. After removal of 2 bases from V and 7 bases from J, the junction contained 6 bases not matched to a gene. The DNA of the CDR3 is TGTGCCAGCAGCTTATTAGCGGGAGTAAGGAATGAGCAGTTCTTC. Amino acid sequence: CASSLLAGVRNEQFF.

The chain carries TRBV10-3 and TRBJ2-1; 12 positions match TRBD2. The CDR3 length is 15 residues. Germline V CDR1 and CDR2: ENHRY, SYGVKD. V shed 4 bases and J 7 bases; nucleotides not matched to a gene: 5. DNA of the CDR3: TGTGCCATCAGTGGTGCCGGACTAGCGGGGAATGAGCAGTTCTTC. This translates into CAISGAGLAGNEQFF.

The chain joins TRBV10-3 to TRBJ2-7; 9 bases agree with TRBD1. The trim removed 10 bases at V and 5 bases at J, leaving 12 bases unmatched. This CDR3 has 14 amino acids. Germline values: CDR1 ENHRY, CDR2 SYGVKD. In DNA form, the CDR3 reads TGTGCCACCAGACAGGGGGAAGCTTTCAACGAGCAGTACTTC. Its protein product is CATRQGEAFNEQYF.